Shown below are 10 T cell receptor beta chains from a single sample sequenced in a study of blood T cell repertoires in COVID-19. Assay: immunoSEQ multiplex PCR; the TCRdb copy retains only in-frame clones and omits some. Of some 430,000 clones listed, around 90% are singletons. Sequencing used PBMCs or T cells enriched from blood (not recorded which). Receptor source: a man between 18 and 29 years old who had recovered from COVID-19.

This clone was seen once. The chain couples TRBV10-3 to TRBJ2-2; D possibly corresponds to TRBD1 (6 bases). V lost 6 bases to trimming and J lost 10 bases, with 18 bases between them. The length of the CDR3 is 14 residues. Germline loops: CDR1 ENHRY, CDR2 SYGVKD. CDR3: CAISPYRVGAELFF. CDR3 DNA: TGTGCCATCAGCCCCTACAGGGTTGGGGCGGAGCTGTTTTTT.

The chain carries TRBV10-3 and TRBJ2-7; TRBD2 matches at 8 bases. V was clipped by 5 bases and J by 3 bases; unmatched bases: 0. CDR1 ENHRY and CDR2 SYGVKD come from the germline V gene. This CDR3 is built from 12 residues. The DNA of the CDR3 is TGTGCCATCAGTAGCGGGAGCTACGAGCAGTACTTC. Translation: CAISSGSYEQYF.

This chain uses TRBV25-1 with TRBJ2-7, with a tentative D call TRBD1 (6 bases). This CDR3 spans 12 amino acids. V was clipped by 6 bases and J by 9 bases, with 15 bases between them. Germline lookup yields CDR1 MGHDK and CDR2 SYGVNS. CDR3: CASSAPGERQYF. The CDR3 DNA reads TGTGCCAGCAGCGCCCCAGGGGAAAGGCAGTACTTC.

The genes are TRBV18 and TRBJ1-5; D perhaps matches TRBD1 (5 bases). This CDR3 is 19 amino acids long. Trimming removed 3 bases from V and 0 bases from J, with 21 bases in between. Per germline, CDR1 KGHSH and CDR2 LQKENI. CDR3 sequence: CASSPPPGGTGYSNQPQHF. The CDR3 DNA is TGTGCCAGCTCACCCCCGCCGGGAGGAACAGGTTATAGCAATCAGCCCCAGCATTTT. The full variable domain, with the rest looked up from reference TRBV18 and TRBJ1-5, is NAGVMQNPRHLVRRRGQEARLRCSPMKGHSHVYWYRQLPEEGLKFMVYLQKENIIDESGMPKERFSAEFPKEGPSILRIQQVVRGDSAAYFCASSPPPGGTGYSNQPQHFGDGTRLSIL.

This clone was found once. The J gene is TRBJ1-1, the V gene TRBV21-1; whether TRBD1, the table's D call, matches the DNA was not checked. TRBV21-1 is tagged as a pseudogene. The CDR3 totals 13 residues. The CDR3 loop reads CASSKGQNTEAFF. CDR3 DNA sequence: TGTGCCAGCAGCAAGGGACAGAACACTGAAGCTTTCTTT.

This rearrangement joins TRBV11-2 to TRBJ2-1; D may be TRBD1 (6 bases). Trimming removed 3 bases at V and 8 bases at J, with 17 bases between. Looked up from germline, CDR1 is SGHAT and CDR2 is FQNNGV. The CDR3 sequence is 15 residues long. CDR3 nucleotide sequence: TGTGCCAGCAGCTTGGGGGCCTTAGAGATGGATGAGCAGTTCTTC. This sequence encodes CASSLGALEMDEQFF.

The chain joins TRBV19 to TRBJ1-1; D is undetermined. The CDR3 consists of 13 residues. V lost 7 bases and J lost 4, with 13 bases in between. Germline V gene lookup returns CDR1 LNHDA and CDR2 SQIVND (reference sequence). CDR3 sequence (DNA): TGTGCCAGTAATAATGTGGGAGGCACTGAAGCTTTCTTT. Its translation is CASNNVGGTEAFF.

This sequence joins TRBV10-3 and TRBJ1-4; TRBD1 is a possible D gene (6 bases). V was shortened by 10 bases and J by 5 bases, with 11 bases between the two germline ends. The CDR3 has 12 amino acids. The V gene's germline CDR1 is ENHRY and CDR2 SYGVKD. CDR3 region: CATQGPNEKLFF. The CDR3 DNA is TGTGCCACACAGGGTCCGAATGAAAAACTGTTTTTT.

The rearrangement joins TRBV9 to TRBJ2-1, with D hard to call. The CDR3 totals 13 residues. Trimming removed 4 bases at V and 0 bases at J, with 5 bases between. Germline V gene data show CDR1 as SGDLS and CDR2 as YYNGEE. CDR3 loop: CASSRSSYNEQFF. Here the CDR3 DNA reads TGTGCCAGCAGCCGCAGCTCCTACAATGAGCAGTTCTTC.

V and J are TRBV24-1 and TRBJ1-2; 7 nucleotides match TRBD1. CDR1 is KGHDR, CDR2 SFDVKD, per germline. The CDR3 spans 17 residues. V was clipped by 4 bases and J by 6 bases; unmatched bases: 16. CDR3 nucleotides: TGTGCCACCAGTGACTCCGGGACAGTCGAACGGGGTCATGGCTACACCTTC. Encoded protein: CATSDSGTVERGHGYTF.